This T cell receptor beta chain is drawn from a study of cytomegalovirus exposure and HLA in healthy donors. General observations from the study: Donors belonging to an Asian-associated ancestry cluster reportedly showed fewer N-insertions in productive TCRs than the approximately 680-donor mean, according to what a later analysis found.

The PCR was carried out with 60 Vbeta primers and 13 Jbeta primers. TCRdb's table, derived via immunoSEQ multiplex PCR, lists solely in-frame clones and lacks some. The sample includes approximately 280,000 clones, roughly 88% of them seen just once. For this clone: Its antigen is still unknown.

The CDR3 spans 17 residues. Trimming took 1 base from V and 9 from J; bases not matched to a gene: 13. The V gene's germline CDR1 is LNHNV and CDR2 YYDKDF (reference sequence). The rearrangement links TRBV15 to TRBJ2-3; the match to TRBD2 covers 10 bases. The specimen was PBMCs. This receptor was taken from a man aged 35 to 55 in good health and CMV-seropositive. The CDR3 loop reads CATSRGGLADLKRTQYF. The CDR3 nucleotides read TGTGCCACCAGCAGAGGTGGACTAGCGGATTTAAAGCGGACGCAGTATTTT.